This T cell receptor beta chain was found in a study of T cell responses to AZD1222 COVID-19 vaccine. Findings and limits, study-wide: It should be noted that donors were predominantly white British and more often female, and clonal diversity was possibly underestimated. Increases in Spike-specific TCR breadth and depth were seen after two AZD1222 doses. Spike regions recognized by vaccine-associated CD4 TCRs spanned the protein, led by 160-218 and 743-854.

Profiled with immunoSEQ multiplex PCR; TCRdb holds only in-frame clones, not every one. The sample holds 95,000 to 100,000 clones, roughly 84% seen once. About this clone itself: The antigen is unknown.

This receptor was obtained from an adult in good health. Sample: peripheral blood, taken on day 0 of AZD1222 vaccination.

The CDR3 DNA reads TGTGCCAGCTCACCGGGACAGGAGAGGTACGAGCAGTACTTC. This sequence encodes CASSPGQERYEQYF. This chain connects TRBV18 to TRBJ2-7; 8 bases are shared with TRBD1. Germline values: CDR1 KGHSH, CDR2 LQKENI. V lost 3 bases, J lost 4 bases, and 5 bases stayed unmatched. The CDR3 runs to 14 residues.